This T cell receptor beta chain is from a study of regulatory T cells in long-lasting Graves disease. Through Arm-PCR of CDR3 regions and iRepertoire HTBI primers, TCR beta libraries were built. TCRdb fed the multiplex PCR reads into MiXCR, producing one record per CDR3 protein. The profile shows roughly 530,000 distinct CDR3 sequences, 15% to 20% of them singletons. Time point: newly diagnosed GD, antithyroid drugs for less than 3 months. From RNA extracted from PBMCs, the TCR library was made. The trim removed 6 bases at V and 8 bases at J, leaving 10 bases unmatched. CDR1 and CDR2 from the germline V gene are SNHLY and FYNNEI. The CDR3 runs 15 residues. These data were likewise used in another study, on T cells in Graves' hyperthyroidism and ophthalmopathy.

The receptor comes from a woman aged 35-60 years with Graves disease. The rearrangement uses TRBV2 and TRBJ1-6; 7 nucleotides agree with TRBD1. The source was peripheral blood mononuclear cells (PBMCs), collected at new diagnosis, from a patient treated with antithyroid drugs. The CDR3 coding sequence is TGTGCCAGCAGCACGACAGGGAACGGGGATTCACCCCTCCACTTT. As protein: CASSTTGNGDSPLHF.